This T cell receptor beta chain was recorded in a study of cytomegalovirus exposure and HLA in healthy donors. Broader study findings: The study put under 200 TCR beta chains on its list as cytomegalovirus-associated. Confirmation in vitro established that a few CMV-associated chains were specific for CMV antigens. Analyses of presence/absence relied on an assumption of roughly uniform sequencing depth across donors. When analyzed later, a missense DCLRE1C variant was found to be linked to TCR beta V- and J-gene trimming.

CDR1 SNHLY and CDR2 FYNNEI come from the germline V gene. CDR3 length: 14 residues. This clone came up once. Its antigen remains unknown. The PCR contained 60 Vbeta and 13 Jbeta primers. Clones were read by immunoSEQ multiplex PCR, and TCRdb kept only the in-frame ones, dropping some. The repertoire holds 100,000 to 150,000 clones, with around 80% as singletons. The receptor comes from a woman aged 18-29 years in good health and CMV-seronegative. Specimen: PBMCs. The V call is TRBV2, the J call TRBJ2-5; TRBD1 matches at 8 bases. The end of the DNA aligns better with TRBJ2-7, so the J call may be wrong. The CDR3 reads CASRAGTGQYEQYF. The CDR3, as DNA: TGTGCCAGCAGGGCCGGGACAGGACAATACGAGCAGTACTTC.